This T cell receptor (beta chain) was sequenced for a study of T-cell reconstitution after alpha-beta-depleted transplantation in children. Unique molecular identifiers were incorporated when the TCRbeta library was constructed. TCRdb reprocessed the PCR reads via MiXCR and lists one record per CDR3 protein. The sample consists of more than 550,000 distinct CDR3 sequences, approximately 10% of them appearing once. CDR1 and CDR2 (germline): SGHRS, YFSETQ. The J segment lost 0 bases and the V segment lost 4 bases, leaving 5 bases of the junction unmatched. The CDR3 sequence is 15 residues long. The source is a human donor who donated a stem cell graft to a child with acute myeloid leukemia. J is TRBJ2-7 and V is TRBV5-1; 9 positions agree with TRBD2. Sequenced material: PBMCs from the stem cell graft donor, taken from the stem cell graft. The CDR3 reads CASSALTSGSYEQYF. CDR3 bases: TGCGCCAGCAGCGCTTTGACTAGCGGCTCCTACGAGCAGTACTTC.